The TCR beta chain under discussion was sequenced for a study of blood T cell repertoires in COVID-19. Background on the study: The United States, Italy and Spain were the sources of the acute and convalescent COVID-19 samples. The analysed material was cDNA or gDNA that came from T cells, B-cell-depleted T cells, or PBMCs.

Deletions cut 4 bases from V and 2 bases from J, with 5 bases between. The CDR3 spans 12 residues. Looked up from germline, CDR1 is LGHDT and CDR2 is YNNKEL (reference sequence). Authors' methods: Estimates of nucleated cell counts were drawn from the amplification of reference gene primers. Produced via immunoSEQ multiplex PCR; TCRdb's table is partial and in-frame only. V and J calls and clone size are those listed in that table; D and trimming were worked out from the DNA. The sample shows roughly 300,000 clones, around 88% of them seen only once. The chain links TRBV3-1 (or the pseudogene TRBV3-2) to TRBJ2-5; D is possibly TRBD2 (5 bases). The source of this sequence is a woman in her forties or fifties with acute or convalescent COVID-19. Sample: peripheral blood. CDR3 DNA sequence: TGTGCCAGCAGCCGACTACAAGAGACCCAGTACTTC. Amino acid sequence: CASSRLQETQYF.